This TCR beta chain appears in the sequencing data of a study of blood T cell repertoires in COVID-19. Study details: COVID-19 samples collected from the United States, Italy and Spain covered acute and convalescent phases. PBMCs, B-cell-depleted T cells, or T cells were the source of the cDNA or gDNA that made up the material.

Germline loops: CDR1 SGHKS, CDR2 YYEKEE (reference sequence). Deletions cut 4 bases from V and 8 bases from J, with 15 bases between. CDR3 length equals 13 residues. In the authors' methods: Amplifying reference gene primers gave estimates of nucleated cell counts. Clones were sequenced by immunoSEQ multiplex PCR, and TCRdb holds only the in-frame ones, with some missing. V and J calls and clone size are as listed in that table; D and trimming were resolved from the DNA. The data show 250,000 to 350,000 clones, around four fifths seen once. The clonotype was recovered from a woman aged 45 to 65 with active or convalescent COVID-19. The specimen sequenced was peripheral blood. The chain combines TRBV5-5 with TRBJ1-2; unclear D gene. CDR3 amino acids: CASSVAQVGGYTF. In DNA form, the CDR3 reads TGTGCCAGCAGCGTTGCGCAAGTCGGGGGCTACACCTTC.